This TCR beta chain was recovered during a study of blood T cell repertoires in COVID-19. On the study more broadly: The samples span acute and convalescent COVID-19 from the United States, Italy and Spain. Sources were T cells, B-cell-depleted T cells, or PBMCs; the material itself was cDNA or gDNA.

Germline CDR1 reads SGHVS; CDR2 reads FQNEAQ. Trimming took 3 bases from V and 3 from J; bases not matched to a gene: 5. This CDR3 region has 15 residues. In the original workflow: For nucleated cells, counts were estimated from reference gene primer amplification. Clones were read by immunoSEQ multiplex PCR, and TCRdb kept only the in-frame ones, dropping some. V, J and clone size are those of that table, while D and trimming were read from the DNA. The data contain about 100,000 clones, 90% of them singletons. During active infection, Seattle patients enrolled and were then monitored through disease.

Input material: peripheral blood. This sequence was found in a man aged 18 to 30 with COVID-19, enrolled during active disease. The chain couples TRBV7-8 to TRBJ2-5; TRBD2 aligns across 9 bases. DNA for the CDR3: TGTGCCAGCAGCTTTAGCGGGAGTGGAAAAGAGACCCAGTACTTC. Translated: CASSFSGSGKETQYF.